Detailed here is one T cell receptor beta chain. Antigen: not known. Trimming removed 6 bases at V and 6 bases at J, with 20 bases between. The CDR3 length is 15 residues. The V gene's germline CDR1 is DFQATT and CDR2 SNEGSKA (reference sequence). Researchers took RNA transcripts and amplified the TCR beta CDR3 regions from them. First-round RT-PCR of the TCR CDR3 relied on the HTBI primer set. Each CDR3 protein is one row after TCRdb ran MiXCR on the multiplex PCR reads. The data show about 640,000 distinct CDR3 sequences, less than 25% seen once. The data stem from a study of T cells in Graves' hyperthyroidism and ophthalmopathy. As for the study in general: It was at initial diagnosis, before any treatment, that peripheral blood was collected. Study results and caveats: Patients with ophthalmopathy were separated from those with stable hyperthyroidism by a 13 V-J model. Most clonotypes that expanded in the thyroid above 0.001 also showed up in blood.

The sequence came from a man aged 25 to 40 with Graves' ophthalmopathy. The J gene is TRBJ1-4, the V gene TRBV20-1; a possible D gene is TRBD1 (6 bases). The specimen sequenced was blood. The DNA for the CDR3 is TGCAGTGCCCAGAACCCGGACAGCATCGATGAAAAACTGTTTTTT. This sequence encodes CSAQNPDSIDEKLFF.